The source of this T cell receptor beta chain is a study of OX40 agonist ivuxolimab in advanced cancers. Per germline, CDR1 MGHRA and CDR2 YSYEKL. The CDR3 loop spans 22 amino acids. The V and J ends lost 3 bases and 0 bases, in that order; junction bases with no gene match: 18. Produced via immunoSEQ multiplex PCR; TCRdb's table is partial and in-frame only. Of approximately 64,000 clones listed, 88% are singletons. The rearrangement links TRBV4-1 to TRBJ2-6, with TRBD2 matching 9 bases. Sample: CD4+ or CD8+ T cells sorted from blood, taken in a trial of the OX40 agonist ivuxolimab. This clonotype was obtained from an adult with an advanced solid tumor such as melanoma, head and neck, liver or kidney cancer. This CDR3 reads CASSHPAGDLAGRFSGANVLTF. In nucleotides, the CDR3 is TGCGCCAGCAGCCACCCTGCCGGCGACCTAGCGGGACGATTCTCTGGGGCCAACGTCCTGACTTTC.